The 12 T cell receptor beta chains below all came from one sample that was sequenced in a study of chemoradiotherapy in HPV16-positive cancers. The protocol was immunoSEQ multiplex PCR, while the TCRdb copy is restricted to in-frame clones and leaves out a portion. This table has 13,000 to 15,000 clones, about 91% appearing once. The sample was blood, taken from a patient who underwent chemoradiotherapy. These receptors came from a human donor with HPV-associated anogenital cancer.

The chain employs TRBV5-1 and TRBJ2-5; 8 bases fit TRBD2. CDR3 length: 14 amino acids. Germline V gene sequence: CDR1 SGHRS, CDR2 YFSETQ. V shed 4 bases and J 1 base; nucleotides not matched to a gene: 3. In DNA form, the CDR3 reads TGCGCCAGCAGCCAGCGGGGGCTCCAAGAGACCCAGTACTTC. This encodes CASSQRGLQETQYF. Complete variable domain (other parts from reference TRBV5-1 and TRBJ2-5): KAGVTQTPRYLIKTRGQQVTLSCSPISGHRSVSWYQQTPGQGLQFLFEYFSETQRNKGNFPGRFSGRQFSNSRSEMNVSTLELGDSALYLCASSQRGLQETQYFGPGTRLLVL.

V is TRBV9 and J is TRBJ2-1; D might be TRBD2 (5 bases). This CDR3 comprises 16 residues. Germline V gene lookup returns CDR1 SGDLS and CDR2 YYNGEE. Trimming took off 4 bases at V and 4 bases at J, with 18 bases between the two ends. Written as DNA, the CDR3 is TGTGCCAGCAGCCCATATCCAGCGGAGCCGTACAATGAGCAGTTCTTC. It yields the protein CASSPYPAEPYNEQFF.

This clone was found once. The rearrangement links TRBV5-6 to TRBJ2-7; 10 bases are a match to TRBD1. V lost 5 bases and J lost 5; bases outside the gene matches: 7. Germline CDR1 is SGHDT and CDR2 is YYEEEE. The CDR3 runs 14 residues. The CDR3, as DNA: TGTGCCAGCAGACCTGCCGGGACAGGGGACGAGCAGTACTTC. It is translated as CASRPAGTGDEQYF.

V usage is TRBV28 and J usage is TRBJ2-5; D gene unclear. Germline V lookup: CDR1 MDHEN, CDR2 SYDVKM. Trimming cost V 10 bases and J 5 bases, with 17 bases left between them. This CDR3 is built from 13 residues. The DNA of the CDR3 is TGTGCCACCTCTTCGGCCGGCCGGGAGACCCAGTACTTC. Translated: CATSSAGRETQYF.

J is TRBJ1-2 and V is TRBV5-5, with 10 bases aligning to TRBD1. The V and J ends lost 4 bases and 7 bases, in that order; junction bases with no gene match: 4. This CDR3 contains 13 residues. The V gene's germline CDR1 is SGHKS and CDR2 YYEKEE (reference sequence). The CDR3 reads CASSPGDRGGYTF. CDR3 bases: TGTGCCAGCAGCCCTGGGGACAGGGGTGGCTACACCTTC. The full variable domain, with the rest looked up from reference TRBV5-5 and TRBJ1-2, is DAGVTQSPTHLIKTRGQQVTLRCSPISGHKSVSWYQQVLGQGPQFIFQYYEKEERGRGNFPDRFSARQFPNYSSELNVNALLLGDSALYLCASSPGDRGGYTFGSGTRLTVV.

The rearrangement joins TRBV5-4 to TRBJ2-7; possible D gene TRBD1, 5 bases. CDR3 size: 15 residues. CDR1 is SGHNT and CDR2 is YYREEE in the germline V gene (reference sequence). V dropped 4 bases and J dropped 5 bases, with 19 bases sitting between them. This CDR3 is CASSRLNRKVDEQYF. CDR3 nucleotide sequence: TGTGCCAGCAGCCGGTTAAACAGGAAAGTCGACGAGCAGTACTTC. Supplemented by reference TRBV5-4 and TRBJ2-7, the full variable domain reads ETGVTQSPTHLIKTRGQQVTLRCSSQSGHNTVSWYQQALGQGPQFIFQYYREEENGRGNFPPRFSGLQFPNYSSELNVNALELDDSALYLCASSRLNRKVDEQYFGPGTRLTVT.

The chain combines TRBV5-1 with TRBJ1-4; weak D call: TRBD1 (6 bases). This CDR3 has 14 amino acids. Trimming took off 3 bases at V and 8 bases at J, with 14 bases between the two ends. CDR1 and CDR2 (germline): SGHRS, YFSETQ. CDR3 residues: CASSSGEGGEKLFF. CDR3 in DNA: TGCGCCAGCAGCTCCGGGGAGGGGGGAGAAAAACTGTTTTTT.

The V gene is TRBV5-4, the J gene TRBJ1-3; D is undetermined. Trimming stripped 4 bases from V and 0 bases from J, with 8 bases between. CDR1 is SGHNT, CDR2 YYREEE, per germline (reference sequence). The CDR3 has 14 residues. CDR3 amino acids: CASSQDISGNTIYF. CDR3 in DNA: TGTGCCAGCAGCCAAGACATCTCTGGAAACACCATATATTTT.

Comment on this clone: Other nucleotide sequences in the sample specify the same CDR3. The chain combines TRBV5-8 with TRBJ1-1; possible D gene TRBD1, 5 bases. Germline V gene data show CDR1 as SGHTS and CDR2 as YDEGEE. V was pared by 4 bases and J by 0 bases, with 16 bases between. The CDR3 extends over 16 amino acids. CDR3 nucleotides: TGTGCCAGCAGCCGAACAGTGGGACTTATGAACACTGAAGCTTTCTTT. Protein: CASSRTVGLMNTEAFF. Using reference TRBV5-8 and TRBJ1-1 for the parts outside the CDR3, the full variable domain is EAGVTQSPTHLIKTRGQQATLRCSPISGHTSVYWYQQALGLGLQFLLWYDEGEERNRGNFPPRFSGRQFPNYSSELNVNALELEDSALYLCASSRTVGLMNTEAFFGQGTRLTVV.

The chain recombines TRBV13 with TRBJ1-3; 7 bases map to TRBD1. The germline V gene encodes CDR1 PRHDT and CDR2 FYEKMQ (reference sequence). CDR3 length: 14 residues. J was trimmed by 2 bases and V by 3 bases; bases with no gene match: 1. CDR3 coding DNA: TGTGCCAGCAGCTTTGACAGGGCTGGAAACACCATATATTTT. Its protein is CASSFDRAGNTIYF. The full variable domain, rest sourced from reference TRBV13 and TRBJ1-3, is AAGVIQSPRHLIKEKRETATLKCYPIPRHDTVYWYQQGPGQDPQFLISFYEKMQSDKGSIPDRFSAQQFSDYHSELNMSSLELGDSALYFCASSFDRAGNTIYFGEGSWLTVV.

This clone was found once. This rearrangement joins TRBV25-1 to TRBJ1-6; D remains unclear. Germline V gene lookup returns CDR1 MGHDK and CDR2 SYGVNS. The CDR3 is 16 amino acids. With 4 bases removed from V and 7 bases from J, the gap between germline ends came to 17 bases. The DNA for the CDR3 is TGTGCCAGCAGTGCCCCGGGGTGGCCCAGGAATTCACCCCTCCACTTT. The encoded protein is CASSAPGWPRNSPLHF.

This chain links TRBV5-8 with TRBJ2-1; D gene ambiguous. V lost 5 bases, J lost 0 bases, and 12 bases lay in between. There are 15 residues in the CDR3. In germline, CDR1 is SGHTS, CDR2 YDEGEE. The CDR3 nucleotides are TGTGCCAGCAGTCGGTTGGGCATCTCCTACAATGAGCAGTTCTTC. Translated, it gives CASSRLGISYNEQFF.